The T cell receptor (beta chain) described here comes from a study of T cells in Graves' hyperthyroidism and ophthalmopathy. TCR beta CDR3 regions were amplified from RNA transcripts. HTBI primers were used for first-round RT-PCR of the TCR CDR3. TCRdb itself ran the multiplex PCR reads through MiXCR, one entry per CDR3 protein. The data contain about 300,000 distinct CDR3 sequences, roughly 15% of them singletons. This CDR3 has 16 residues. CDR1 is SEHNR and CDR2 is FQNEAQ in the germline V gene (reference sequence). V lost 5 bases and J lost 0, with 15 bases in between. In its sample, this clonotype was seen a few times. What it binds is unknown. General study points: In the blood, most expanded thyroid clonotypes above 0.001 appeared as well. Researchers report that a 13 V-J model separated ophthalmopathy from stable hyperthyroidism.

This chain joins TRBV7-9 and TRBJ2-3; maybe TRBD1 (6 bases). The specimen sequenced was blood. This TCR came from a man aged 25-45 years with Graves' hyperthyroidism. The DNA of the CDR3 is TGTGCCAGCAGCCGTACAGGGAGTCGGAGCACAGATACGCAGTATTTT. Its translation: CASSRTGSRSTDTQYF.